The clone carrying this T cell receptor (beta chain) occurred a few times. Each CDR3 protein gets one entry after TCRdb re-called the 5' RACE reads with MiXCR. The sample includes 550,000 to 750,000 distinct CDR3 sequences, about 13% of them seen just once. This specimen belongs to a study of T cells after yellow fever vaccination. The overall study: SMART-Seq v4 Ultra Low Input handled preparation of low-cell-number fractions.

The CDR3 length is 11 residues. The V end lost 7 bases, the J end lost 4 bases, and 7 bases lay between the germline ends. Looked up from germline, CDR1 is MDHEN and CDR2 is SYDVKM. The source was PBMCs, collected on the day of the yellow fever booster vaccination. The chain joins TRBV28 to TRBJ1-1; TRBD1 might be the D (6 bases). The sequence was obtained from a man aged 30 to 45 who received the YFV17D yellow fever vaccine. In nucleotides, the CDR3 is TGTGCCAGCACCAGGGGCACTGAAGCTTTCTTT. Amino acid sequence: CASTRGTEAFF.